A selection of T cell receptor beta chains follows, all from one sample in a study of T cells in Graves' hyperthyroidism and ophthalmopathy. One entry per CDR3 protein results from TCRdb running MiXCR on the multiplex PCR reads. The data contain hundreds of thousands of distinct CDR3 sequences, around 21% of them singletons. The sequenced sample was blood. These receptors all come from a man aged 30 to 45 with Graves' ophthalmopathy. CDR3s include the opening cysteine and the closing phenylalanine or tryptophan. The order of the fields is CDR3 protein, CDR3 DNA, clone size, V gene, CDR3 length, D gene, J gene. A D gene is named only where the DNA matches it firmly. Clone size is given for some rows only: seen once, a few or many times, or a class if the clone is expanded.

CASSPSLGATGELFF TGTGCCAGCAGCCCGAGCTTGGGGGCGACCGGGGAGCTGTTTTTT few TRBV2 15 NA TRBJ2-2
CASSLTSGRASGTDTQYF TGTGCCAGCAGCTTGACTAGCGGGAGGGCCTCGGGCACAGATACGCAGTATTTT few TRBV7-8 18 TRBD2 TRBJ2-3
CASSYTGGLNQPQHF TGTGCCAGCAGTTATACAGGGGGCCTGAATCAGCCCCAGCATTTT many TRBV2 15 TRBD1 TRBJ1-5
CSARDPTAVQETQYF TGCAGTGCTCGCGACCCTACAGCGGTCCAAGAGACCCAGTACTTC few TRBV20-1 15 NA TRBJ2-5
CASTNRDRGRQNTEAFF TGTGCCAGTACCAACCGGGACAGGGGGCGTCAGAACACTGAAGCTTTCTTT few TRBV19 17 TRBD1 TRBJ1-1
CSAVDSGGTGELFF TGCAGTGCTGTAGACTCAGGGGGCACCGGGGAGCTGTTTTTT many TRBV20-1 14 TRBD1 TRBJ2-2
CSAIEGPGELFF TGCAGTGCTATTGAGGGGCCCGGGGAGCTGTTTTTT NA TRBV20-1 12 NA TRBJ2-2
CASSLEVGADTQYF TGTGCCAGCAGCTTAGAGGTTGGGGCAGATACGCAGTATTTT few TRBV7-3 14 NA TRBJ2-3
CSVPGTGGLAAYNEQFF TGCAGCGTTCCCGGGACAGGGGGCCTAGCAGCCTACAATGAGCAGTTCTTC NA TRBV29-1 17 TRBD1 TRBJ2-1
CSASHGQGSNEQFF TGCAGTGCTAGCCACGGACAGGGTTCCAATGAGCAGTTCTTC NA TRBV20-1 14 TRBD1 TRBJ2-1
CASSLDRAGMGQYF TGTGCCAGCAGTCTCGACAGGGCTGGGATGGGGCAGTATTTT NA TRBV27 14 TRBD1 TRBJ2-3
CATSGDRPTNGKLFF TGTGCCACCAGCGGAGACAGACCGACTAATGGAAAACTGTTTTTT NA TRBV15 15 NA TRBJ1-4
CASSWMDRGQETQYF TGCGCCAGCAGCTGGATGGACAGGGGCCAAGAGACCCAGTACTTC NA TRBV5-1 15 TRBD1 TRBJ2-5
CASSTRATQGLGTEAFF TGTGCCAGCAGCACTAGAGCCACCCAGGGCCTCGGCACTGAAGCTTTCTTT NA TRBV7-2 17 NA TRBJ1-1
CASLAGAAEQYF TGTGCCTCCCTAGCGGGAGCGGCCGAGCAGTACTTC NA TRBV28 12 TRBD2 TRBJ2-7
CASSTLNSGSQTGELFF TGTGCCAGCAGCACCCTTAACAGCGGGAGTCAGACCGGGGAGCTGTTTTTT NA TRBV13 17 TRBD2 TRBJ2-2
CASSPGLAGGPRKTQYF TGCGCCAGCAGTCCGGGACTAGCGGGAGGGCCCCGAAAGACCCAGTACTTC NA TRBV10-1 17 TRBD2 TRBJ2-5
CASSDPGQITNSPLHF TGTGCCAGCAGTGATCCGGGACAGATCACGAATTCACCCCTCCACTTT NA TRBV6-1 16 TRBD1 TRBJ1-6
CSARISAGWVEQYF TGCAGTGCCCGAATCTCGGCGGGATGGGTCGAGCAGTACTTC NA TRBV20-1 14 NA TRBJ2-7
CASSANRGPELVYEQYF TGTGCCAGTAGTGCAAACAGGGGACCCGAACTCGTCTACGAGCAGTACTTC NA TRBV19 17 TRBD1 TRBJ2-7
CASSLVVFTDTQYF TGTGCCAGCAGCTTAGTGGTGTTCACAGATACGCAGTATTTT many TRBV7-2 14 NA TRBJ2-3
CASSQLASLYEQYF TGTGCCAGCAGTCAACTAGCGTCTCTCTACGAGCAGTACTTC few TRBV28 14 TRBD2 TRBJ2-7
CSVDKTQYF TGCAGTGTGGACAAGACCCAGTACTTC few TRBV20-1 9 NA TRBJ2-5
CASTNRGPHIYSGAFF TGTGCCAGTACCAACAGGGGGCCTCACATCTACTCTGGAGCTTTCTTT few TRBV19 16 TRBD1 TRBJ1-1
CASRPAGGRAKNIQYF TGTGCCAGCAGGCCGGCCGGGGGGCGGGCCAAAAACATTCAGTACTTC many TRBV7-2 16 NA TRBJ2-4
CASSQDLLAVRYEQYF TGTGCCAGCAGCCAAGATCTGCTAGCAGTACGCTACGAGCAGTACTTC NA TRBV4-2 16 NA TRBJ2-7
CASSRGQGHEQYF TGTGCCAGCAGCCGAGGACAGGGCCACGAGCAGTACTTC NA TRBV7-9 13 TRBD1 TRBJ2-7
CASSQDMPGSYNEQFF TGTGCCAGCAGCCAAGATATGCCTGGCTCCTACAATGAGCAGTTCTTC NA TRBV3-1 16 NA TRBJ2-1
CASGGPRAGGLSDTQYF TGCGCCAGCGGGGGGCCCCGGGCGGGAGGGCTTTCAGATACGCAGTATTTT NA TRBV4-1 17 TRBD2 TRBJ2-3
CASSPRDRNSPLHF TGCGCCAGCAGCCCCCGGGACAGAAATTCACCCCTCCACTTT once TRBV5-1 14 TRBD1 TRBJ1-6
CASMGAIAGGNVLTF TGTGCCAGCATGGGGGCCATCGCGGGGGGCAACGTCCTGACTTTC NA TRBV28 15 TRBD2 TRBJ2-6
CASSAGQGSPGELFF TGTGCCAGCAGTGCGGGACAGGGATCCCCCGGGGAGCTGTTTTTT NA TRBV2 15 TRBD1 TRBJ2-2
CSADSRVQSSPLHF TGCAGTGCGGACTCCCGGGTTCAGAGTTCACCCCTCCACTTT NA TRBV20-1 14 NA TRBJ1-6
CASRFDGGTEAFF TGTGCCAGCAGGTTTGACGGGGGCACTGAAGCTTTCTTT many TRBV12-3/TRBV12-4 13 NA TRBJ1-1
CASSLGQGEETQYF TGTGCCAGCAGTTTAGGTCAGGGAGAAGAGACCCAGTACTTC many TRBV12-3/TRBV12-4 14 NA TRBJ2-5
CASSWTSNEQFF TGCGCCAGCAGTTGGACTAGCAATGAGCAGTTCTTC many TRBV5-1 12 TRBD2 TRBJ2-1
CSASWSGSNEQFF TGCAGTGCTAGTTGGTCGGGATCGAATGAGCAGTTCTTC few TRBV20-1 13 NA TRBJ2-1
CASSLVGERLSGELFF TGTGCCAGCAGCTTGGTGGGGGAGCGGTTATCCGGGGAGCTGTTTTTT NA TRBV5-4 16 NA TRBJ2-2
CASSPGPDREGTGELFF TGTGCCAGCAGCCCCGGCCCGGACAGGGAGGGAACCGGGGAGCTGTTTTTT NA TRBV11-1 17 NA TRBJ2-2
CASRLAVDETQYF TGTGCCAGTCGACTAGCGGTTGATGAGACCCAGTACTTC NA TRBV25-1 13 TRBD2 TRBJ2-5
CASSPYREHYEQYF TGTGCCAGCAGCCCATACAGAGAACACTACGAGCAGTACTTC many TRBV7-8 14 NA TRBJ2-7
CASSQRGQGNGYTF TGTGCCAGCAGCCAGCGGGGACAGGGAAATGGCTACACCTTC NA TRBV3-1 14 TRBD1 TRBJ1-2
CASSYSIGIESGANVLTF TGTGCCAGCAGTTACTCGATAGGGATTGAATCTGGGGCCAACGTCCTGACTTTC NA TRBV6-6 18 NA TRBJ2-6
CASPQVPPLSGANVLTF TGTGCCAGCCCACAGGTTCCCCCCCTCTCTGGGGCCAACGTCCTGACTTTC NA TRBV6-4 17 NA TRBJ2-6
CASKGLKGDYNNQPQHF TGCGCCAGCAAGGGACTTAAAGGAGATTATAACAATCAGCCCCAGCATTTT NA TRBV5-1 17 NA TRBJ1-5
CASSLARVEDTEAFF TGTGCCAGCAGCTTAGCGAGGGTCGAAGACACTGAAGCTTTCTTT few TRBV7-8 15 NA TRBJ1-1
CSVVFTTDTQYF TGCAGCGTTGTGTTCACCACAGATACGCAGTATTTT NA TRBV29-1 12 NA TRBJ2-3
CSARLLVGDTQYF TGCAGTGCCCGGCTGCTTGTCGGAGATACGCAGTATTTT few TRBV20-1 13 NA TRBJ2-3
CASSEGVSGNTIYF TGCGCCAGCAGCGAGGGGGTCTCTGGAAACACCATATATTTT few TRBV5-1 14 NA TRBJ1-3
CASSQVQGSYEQYF TGCGCCAGCAGCCAAGTTCAGGGGTCGTACGAGCAGTACTTC few TRBV4-1 14 NA TRBJ2-7
CASSVTGAYNEQFF TGTGCCAGTAGTGTGACAGGGGCCTACAATGAGCAGTTCTTC NA TRBV19 14 TRBD1 TRBJ2-1
CSARTRQETQYF TGCAGTGCTAGGACAAGGCAAGAGACCCAGTACTTC few TRBV20-1 12 NA TRBJ2-5
CASTTPYFGDTQYF TGTGCCAGCACCACTCCCTACTTTGGGGATACGCAGTATTTT NA TRBV28 14 NA TRBJ2-3
CASTGDRFAYEQYF TGTGCCAGCACCGGGGACAGGTTTGCCTACGAGCAGTACTTC many TRBV2 14 TRBD1 TRBJ2-7
CASSLSGSGQPQHF TGTGCCAGCAGTTTATCCGGGTCAGGACAGCCCCAGCATTTT many TRBV28 14 NA TRBJ1-5
CSADPGLAGGPIYEQYF TGCAGTGCTGATCCGGGACTAGCGGGAGGGCCTATATACGAGCAGTACTTC NA TRBV20-1 17 TRBD2 TRBJ2-7
CASSQTGRNTDTQYF TGTGCCAGCTCACAAACAGGGAGGAATACAGATACGCAGTATTTT many TRBV18 15 NA TRBJ2-3
CASSPTSDNSYEQYF TGTGCCAGCAGCCCCACTAGCGACAACTCCTACGAGCAGTACTTC NA TRBV6-2/TRBV6-3 15 TRBD2 TRBJ2-7
CASSRGQPNTEAFF TGTGCCAGCAGCCGTGGACAGCCGAACACTGAAGCTTTCTTT NA TRBV6-1 14 NA TRBJ1-1